This is a list of T cell receptor beta chains from one sample in a study of OX40 agonist ivuxolimab in advanced cancers. Profiling relied on immunoSEQ multiplex PCR, and the TCRdb table lists in-frame clones only, not all of them. Here the sample spans around 23,000 clones, 77% being singletons. Sequenced material: CD4+ or CD8+ T cells sorted from blood, taken in a trial of the OX40 agonist ivuxolimab. The receptor source for this set is an adult with an advanced solid tumor such as melanoma, head and neck, liver or kidney cancer. Each CDR3 is given with its conserved first and last residue. Fields, in order: J gene, clone size, V gene, D gene, CDR3 protein, CDR3 DNA. A D gene is named only where the DNA matches it firmly. Expanded clones are given a class, and other clones once, few, many or no size at all.

TRBJ2-5 - TRBV6-5 - CASRTTAGQETQYF TGTGCCAGCAGGACGACGGCGGGTCAAGAGACCCAGTACTTC
TRBJ2-1 - TRBV6-4 TRBD2 CASTPRASGGNEQFF TGTGCCAGCACGCCTAGGGCTAGCGGGGGAAATGAGCAGTTCTTC
TRBJ2-1 - TRBV28 - CASCRGVYNEQFF TGTGCCAGCTGCCGCGGTGTATACAATGAGCAGTTCTTC
TRBJ2-5 - TRBV7-3 - CASSRDVQETQYF TGTGCCAGCAGCCGGGACGTCCAAGAGACCCAGTACTTC
TRBJ2-1 - TRBV29-1 - CSAVVGQGEQFF TGCAGCGCAGTGGTTGGTCAGGGGGAGCAGTTCTTC
TRBJ2-5 - TRBV5-1 - CASSSTRGETQYF TGCGCCAGCAGTTCCACGAGGGGAGAGACCCAGTACTTC
TRBJ1-3 few TRBV9 - CASSASGTAGNTIYF TGTGCCAGCAGCGCTTCAGGTACTGCTGGAAACACCATATATTTT
TRBJ2-1 - TRBV15 TRBD2 CATSRSTSGSNEQFF TGTGCCACCAGCAGGTCGACTAGCGGGAGTAATGAGCAGTTCTTC
TRBJ2-1 - TRBV5-5 TRBD2 CASRSPSGANNEQFF TGTGCCAGCAGATCTCCTAGCGGGGCCAACAATGAGCAGTTCTTC
TRBJ2-1 - TRBV19 - CASSGLSSSYNEQFF TGTGCCAGTAGTGGCCTGTCGAGTTCCTACAATGAGCAGTTCTTC
TRBJ2-5 - TRBV7-2 TRBD2 CASSSGRGETQYF TGTGCCAGCTCGAGCGGGAGGGGGGAGACCCAGTACTTC
TRBJ1-3 once TRBV4-1 - CASSQAGGNGNTIYF TGCGCCAGCAGCCAAGCCGGGGGGAATGGAAACACCATATATTTT
TRBJ2-7 - TRBV19 TRBD2 CASSLIGTSGGYEQYF TGTGCCAGTAGTCTCATCGGGACTAGCGGGGGCTACGAGCAGTACTTC
TRBJ2-1 few TRBV7-8 - CASSLERLAGNEQFF TGTGCCAGCAGCTTAGAAAGGCTAGCCGGCAATGAGCAGTTCTTC
TRBJ1-2 - TRBV30 - CAWTQAGGYTF TGTGCCTGGACCCAGGCGGGTGGCTACACCTTC
TRBJ2-5 few TRBV9 TRBD1 CASSGRDSGRETQYF TGTGCCAGCAGCGGCAGGGACAGTGGTCGCGAGACCCAGTACTTC
TRBJ2-2 - TRBV7-2 - CASSLVSGFGTGELFF TGTGCCAGCAGCTTAGTTTCCGGGTTCGGCACCGGGGAGCTGTTTTTT
TRBJ1-2 - TRBV28 - CASSSDGGVPGYTF TGTGCCAGCAGTTCTGACGGGGGCGTGCCGGGCTACACCTTC
TRBJ2-5 - TRBV6-1 TRBD1 CASRPTGQETQYF TGTGCCAGCAGGCCGACAGGGCAGGAGACCCAGTACTTC
TRBJ2-2 - TRBV29-1 - CSVDPGGANTGELFF TGCAGCGTTGATCCCGGGGGCGCGAACACCGGGGAGCTGTTTTTT
TRBJ2-4 - TRBV28 - CASSLDKARGLTKNIQYF TGTGCCAGCAGTCTGGACAAGGCTCGGGGTTTAACCAAAAACATTCAGTACTTC
TRBJ2-7 - TRBV9 - CASSVGGEATYEQYF TGTGCCAGCAGCGTAGGGGGAGAGGCTACCTACGAGCAGTACTTC
TRBJ1-2 medium-sized TRBV5-1 - CASSLGDGRDNGYTF TGCGCCAGCAGCCTGGGAGACGGCCGGGACAATGGCTACACCTTC
TRBJ2-5 - TRBV5-1 TRBD2 CASSLQLRLAGETQYF TGCGCCAGCAGCCTGCAACTCCGACTAGCCGGCGAGACCCAGTACTTC
TRBJ1-2 once TRBV6-6 TRBD1 CASRAGGQGYGYTF TGTGCCAGCAGGGCAGGGGGCCAGGGCTATGGCTACACCTTC
TRBJ1-2 few TRBV11-2 - CASRPGRADYGYTF TGTGCCAGCAGGCCGGGACGAGCGGACTATGGCTACACCTTC
TRBJ1-1 few TRBV19 - CASSIDRWNTEAFF TGTGCCAGTAGTATAGATAGGTGGAACACTGAAGCTTTCTTT
TRBJ2-7 - TRBV27 TRBD2 CASRVHGRPGLAGGSIMYEQYF TGTGCCAGCAGAGTCCACGGGAGGCCGGGACTAGCGGGTGGTAGTATTATGTACGAGCAGTACTTC
TRBJ2-7 - TRBV6-5 - CASRFNSGPTYEQYF TGTGCCAGCAGATTTAACAGCGGACCGACCTACGAGCAGTACTTC
TRBJ2-2 - TRBV6-5 - CASSYGQPNTGELFF TGTGCCAGCAGTTATGGACAGCCGAACACCGGGGAGCTGTTTTTT
TRBJ2-7 once TRBV5-1 TRBD1 CASTLDRAYDEQYF TGCGCCAGCACTCTGGACAGGGCTTACGACGAGCAGTACTTC
TRBJ1-1 - TRBV4-1 - CASSLERGLRNTEAFF TGCGCCAGCAGCCTTGAACGCGGACTCAGGAACACTGAAGCTTTCTTT
TRBJ2-3 - TRBV4-2 TRBD2 CASSPQTSGGSTDTQYF TGTGCCAGCAGCCCTCAAACTAGCGGGGGTTCCACAGATACGCAGTATTTT
TRBJ2-5 - TRBV27 TRBD2 CASSRDYGETQYF TGTGCCAGCAGCCGGGACTATGGAGAGACCCAGTACTTC
TRBJ1-6 - TRBV11-3 - CASSRDYNSPLHF TGTGCCAGCAGCCGGGACTATAATTCACCCCTCCACTTT
TRBJ2-3 - TRBV7-2 - CASSPGPMGTDTQYF TGTGCCAGCAGCCCCGGTCCTATGGGCACAGATACGCAGTATTTT
TRBJ2-1 - TRBV5-4 - CASTETGALYNEQFF TGTGCCAGCACCGAAACGGGGGCCCTCTACAATGAGCAGTTCTTC
TRBJ2-7 - TRBV27 - CASSASLGPYEQYF TGTGCCAGCAGCGCCTCACTCGGACCCTACGAGCAGTACTTC
TRBJ1-3 - TRBV13 - CASSAHSSGNTIYF TGTGCCAGCAGCGCGCACAGCTCTGGAAACACCATATATTTT
TRBJ2-2 few TRBV7-3 TRBD1 CASSTGAGELFF TGTGCCAGCAGTACAGGGGCCGGGGAGCTGTTTTTT
TRBJ1-1 - TRBV6-6 - CASSYINLRPTEAFF TGTGCCAGCAGTTATATCAATTTGAGACCGACCGAAGCTTTCTTT
TRBJ1-3 - TRBV29-1 - CSVRTATAGNTIYF TGCAGCGTCCGGACAGCAACGGCCGGAAACACCATATATTTT
TRBJ2-1 - TRBV11-2 - CASSLNSGTYNEQFF TGTGCCAGCAGCTTAAATAGCGGAACCTACAATGAGCAGTTCTTC
TRBJ1-1 - TRBV11-2 - CASKQGQVTEAFF TGTGCCAGCAAACAGGGTCAGGTCACTGAAGCTTTCTTT
TRBJ2-7 - TRBV9 TRBD1 CASSTGQGVTYEQYF TGTGCCAGCAGCACCGGACAGGGGGTGACCTACGAGCAGTACTTC
TRBJ2-1 - TRBV6-4 - CASESGEGGEQFF TGTGCCAGCGAGAGCGGGGAAGGGGGTGAGCAGTTCTTC
TRBJ1-3 - TRBV5-4 - CASSLPGAGSGNTIYF TGTGCCAGCAGCTTACCAGGGGCTGGCTCTGGAAACACCATATATTTT
TRBJ1-4 - TRBV6-6 - CASSYSTSTFEKLFF TGTGCCAGCAGTTACTCGACGAGTACATTTGAAAAACTGTTTTTT
TRBJ2-1 - TRBV7-9 - CASSLGLHSAYNEQFF TGTGCCAGCAGCTTGGGTTTACATTCCGCCTACAATGAGCAGTTCTTC
TRBJ1-2 few TRBV4-3 - CASSQDEDYGYTF TGCGCCAGCAGCCAAGATGAAGACTATGGCTACACCTTC
TRBJ1-4 - TRBV7-9 - CASSHNQNEKLFF TGTGCCAGCAGCCACAACCAAAATGAAAAACTGTTTTTT
TRBJ1-2 - TRBV29-1 - CSAPTDALLYGYTF TGCAGCGCCCCGACAGACGCTCTCCTCTATGGCTACACCTTC
TRBJ2-3 - TRBV28 TRBD2 CASKLAGGHDTQYF TGTGCCAGCAAGCTAGCGGGAGGACATGATACGCAGTATTTT
TRBJ2-5 - TRBV6-5 - CASSSGLQETQYF TGTGCCAGCAGTTCCGGACTGCAAGAGACCCAGTACTTC